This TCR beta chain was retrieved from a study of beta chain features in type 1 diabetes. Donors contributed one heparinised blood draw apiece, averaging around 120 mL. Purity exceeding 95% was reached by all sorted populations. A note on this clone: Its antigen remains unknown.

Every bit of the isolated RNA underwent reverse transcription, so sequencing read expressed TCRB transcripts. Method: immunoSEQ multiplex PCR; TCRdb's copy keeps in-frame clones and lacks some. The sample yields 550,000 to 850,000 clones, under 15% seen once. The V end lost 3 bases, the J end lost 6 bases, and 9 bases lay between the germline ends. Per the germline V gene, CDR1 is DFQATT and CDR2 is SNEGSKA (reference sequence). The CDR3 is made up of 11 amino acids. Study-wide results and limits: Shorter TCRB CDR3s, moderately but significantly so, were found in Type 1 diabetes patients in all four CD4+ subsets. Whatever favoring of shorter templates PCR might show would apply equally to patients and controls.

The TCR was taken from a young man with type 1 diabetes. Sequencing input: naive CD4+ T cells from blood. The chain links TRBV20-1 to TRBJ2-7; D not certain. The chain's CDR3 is CSASLSSEQYF. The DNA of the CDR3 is TGCAGTGCTAGTTTGTCCAGCGAGCAGTACTTC.